Sequencing of this T cell receptor beta chain was carried out in a study of T cells in localized non-small cell lung cancer. General observations from the study: Uninvolved neighboring lung showed the greatest T cell clonality, exceeding tumor. Elevated circulating T cell density in blood was associated with longer overall survival.

Germline CDR1 SGHNT, CDR2 YENEEA. The CDR3 covers 14 residues. Trimming removed 5 bases at V and 0 bases at J, with 8 bases between. Judged by abundance, this clone is medium-sized (0.01 to 0.1%). Its cognate antigen is unknown. Clones were read by immunoSEQ multiplex PCR, and TCRdb kept only the in-frame ones, dropping some. The repertoire holds 5,500 to 7,000 clones, 40% to 45% seen once, with 7.5% to 10% in the top ten. The rearrangement uses TRBV11-3 and TRBJ1-3, with D unresolved. Material: lung tumor tissue, obtained before any cancer treatment. The sequence came from a woman aged 35 to 70 with stage II squamous cell lung carcinoma. As DNA, the CDR3 is TGTGCCAGCAGCCCGTGGAACTCTGGAAACACCATATATTTT. Translation: CASSPWNSGNTIYF.